This T cell receptor (beta chain) came from a study of cytomegalovirus exposure and HLA in healthy donors. Study-wide points: Researchers catalogued approximately 170 TCR beta chains as cytomegalovirus-associated. Most likely, a cluster of highly shared sequence variants arose as a sequencing artifact. An apparent linkage of common viral pathogens to several of the most significant clusters emerged in a later analysis.

The primer mix had 60 Vbeta and 13 Jbeta primers. The data were produced by immunoSEQ multiplex PCR, yet TCRdb's version contains in-frame clones alone and is incomplete. Of some 120,000 clones in the sample, about 76% were seen once. The table lists this clone with a few counts. As yet, its antigen is unknown. Germline V gene lookup returns CDR1 SGHTA and CDR2 FQGNSA. The CDR3 loop spans 12 amino acids. V dropped 3 bases and J dropped 6 bases, with 8 bases sitting between them. Specimen: PBMCs. This TCR was recovered from a woman aged 40 to 55 in good health and CMV-seronegative. The chain uses TRBV7-2 and TRBJ2-5, with no clear D. CDR3 region: CASSFNSQTQYF. In DNA, the CDR3 is TGTGCCAGCAGCTTCAATAGCCAGACCCAGTACTTC.